These 14 T cell receptor beta chains came from one sample sequenced in a study of blood T cell repertoires in COVID-19. TCRdb keeps only in-frame clones here, not all; method: immunoSEQ multiplex PCR. This table has 130,000 or so clones, 70% to 90% appearing once. Specimen: peripheral blood. These receptors all come from a man between 65 and 80 years old with active COVID-19.

V is TRBV7-9 and J is TRBJ2-1; the match to TRBD2 covers 10 bases. V gave up 0 bases and J gave up 10 bases; unmatched junction bases: 6. Germline lookup yields CDR1 SEHNR and CDR2 FQNEAQ (reference sequence). CDR3 length: 15 amino acids. For the CDR3, the DNA is TGTGCCAGCAGCTTAGCCGGGACTAGCGAGGTAGAGCAGTTCTTC. Encoded protein: CASSLAGTSEVEQFF.

The chain carries TRBV28 and TRBJ1-4, with unresolved D. V lost 3 bases and J 7 bases, leaving 12 bases between the germline ends. Per the germline V gene, CDR1 is MDHEN and CDR2 is SYDVKM. The CDR3 is made up of 14 amino acids. This CDR3 reads CASSFEGRIEKLFF. CDR3 in DNA: TGTGCCAGCAGTTTCGAGGGAAGGATTGAAAAACTGTTTTTT.

This rearrangement joins TRBV27 to TRBJ2-7; D call uncertain. CDR1 and CDR2 (germline): MNHEY, SMNVEV (reference sequence). The CDR3 is made up of 14 amino acids. V lost 3 bases, J lost 0 bases, and 9 bases lay in between. Here the CDR3 reads CASSLAVSSYEQYF. CDR3 DNA sequence: TGTGCCAGCAGTTTGGCGGTAAGCTCCTACGAGCAGTACTTC.

J is TRBJ2-3 and V is TRBV24-1; TRBD2 matches 10 bases. This CDR3 has 17 residues. The trim removed 3 bases at V and 2 bases at J, leaving 7 bases unmatched. The germline V gene has CDR1 KGHDR and CDR2 SFDVKD. The CDR3 here is CATSDPFSGRATDTQYF. DNA for the CDR3: TGTGCCACCAGTGATCCCTTCAGCGGGAGGGCCACAGATACGCAGTATTTT.

The chain couples TRBV6-5 to TRBJ2-7; TRBD1 might be the D (5 bases). CDR3 size: 13 residues. Germline lookup yields CDR1 MNHEY and CDR2 SVGAGI. The V end was cut by 2 bases, the J end by 2 bases, with 7 bases between. CDR3 amino acids: CASSYMGPYEQYF. The CDR3 DNA sequence: TGTGCCAGCAGTTACATGGGGCCCTACGAGCAGTACTTC.

The rearrangement links TRBV6-5 to TRBJ2-3, with 9 bases identical to TRBD1. There are 13 residues in the CDR3. The V gene's germline CDR1 is MNHEY and CDR2 SVGAGI. With V trimmed by 11 bases and J by 4 bases, 7 bases remained unmatched. The CDR3 DNA reads as TGTGCCGGTAGATGGACAGGGGCAGATACGCAGTATTTT. Its translation is CAGRWTGADTQYF.

This chain connects TRBV5-1 to TRBJ2-7; possible D gene TRBD2, 5 bases. The CDR3 length is 14 residues. V shed 2 bases and J shed 2 bases, with 11 bases lying between them. CDR1 SGHRS and CDR2 YFSETQ come from the germline V gene. The CDR3 DNA reads TGCGCCAGCAGCTTTGGAGCGGCAGCCTACGAGCAGTACTTC. Its protein product is CASSFGAAAYEQYF.

In DNA form, the CDR3 reads TGTGCCAGCAGTTACCCTGGCAGGGGGCGCGTCTTTAGCAATCAGCCCCAGCATTTT. Translation: CASSYPGRGRVFSNQPQHF. V and J are TRBV6-2 or TRBV6-3 and TRBJ1-5, with 8 bases aligning to TRBD1. Germline V gene lookup returns CDR1 MNHEY and CDR2 SVGEGT. V was pared by 2 bases and J by 0 bases, with 12 bases of the junction left unmatched. The CDR3 consists of 19 residues.

The gene calls are TRBV9 and TRBJ2-2, with D perhaps TRBD2 (6 bases). Germline CDR1 reads SGDLS; CDR2 reads YYNGEE. This CDR3 has 13 residues. V was cut by 7 bases and J by 5 bases, with 12 bases left in between. The CDR3 protein is CASLEEGTGELFF. CDR3 bases: TGTGCCAGCCTTGAGGAGGGGACCGGGGAGCTGTTTTTT.

The chain recombines TRBV6-5 with TRBJ2-7; possible D gene TRBD2, 6 bases. Germline V gene lookup returns CDR1 MNHEY and CDR2 SVGAGI. This CDR3 is built from 13 residues. V was shortened by 5 bases and J by 1 base, with 9 bases between the two germline ends. The CDR3 loop reads CASSRESSYEQYF. For the CDR3, the DNA is TGTGCCAGCAGTCGGGAGAGTTCCTACGAGCAGTACTTC.

This clone was counted a few times. The chain links TRBV29-1 to TRBJ1-1, with D uncertain. In germline, CDR1 is SQVTM, CDR2 ANQGSEA. Between the trimmed V and J ends, which lost 6 bases and 3 bases, there was a span of 8 bases. The CDR3 has 11 amino acids. CDR3 in DNA: TGCAGCGTACGCGAGGACACTGAAGCTTTCTTT. It specifies CSVREDTEAFF.

The sample holds one count of this clone. V usage is TRBV27 and J usage is TRBJ2-2; perhaps TRBD1 as D (5 bases). Germline V gives CDR1 MNHEY, CDR2 SMNVEV (reference sequence). CDR3 length equals 15 residues. With 2 bases removed from V and 4 bases from J, the gap between germline ends came to 11 bases. The CDR3 DNA is TGTGCCAGCAGTTTAAGGGGCCTAAGCACCGGGGAGCTGTTTTTT. Protein: CASSLRGLSTGELFF.

The genes are TRBV10-1 and TRBJ2-2; TRBD2 might be the D (5 bases). Germline CDR1 and CDR2: WNHNN and SYGVQD (reference sequence). This CDR3 is built from 18 residues. V was pared by 8 bases and J by 5 bases, with 27 bases between. The CDR3 here is CASVRCGQPSSGTGELFF. The DNA for the CDR3 is TGCGCCAGCGTACGGTGCGGGCAGCCCAGCTCGGGGACCGGGGAGCTGTTTTTT.

V and J are TRBV6-6 and TRBJ1-3, with no clear D. Per germline, CDR1 MNHNY and CDR2 SVGAGI (reference sequence). CDR3 size: 16 residues. Trimming left V 0 bases short and J 3 bases short, with 12 bases between. The CDR3 protein is CASSYSEISLGNTIYF. In nucleotides, the CDR3 is TGTGCCAGCAGTTACTCGGAGATATCTCTTGGAAACACCATATATTTT.